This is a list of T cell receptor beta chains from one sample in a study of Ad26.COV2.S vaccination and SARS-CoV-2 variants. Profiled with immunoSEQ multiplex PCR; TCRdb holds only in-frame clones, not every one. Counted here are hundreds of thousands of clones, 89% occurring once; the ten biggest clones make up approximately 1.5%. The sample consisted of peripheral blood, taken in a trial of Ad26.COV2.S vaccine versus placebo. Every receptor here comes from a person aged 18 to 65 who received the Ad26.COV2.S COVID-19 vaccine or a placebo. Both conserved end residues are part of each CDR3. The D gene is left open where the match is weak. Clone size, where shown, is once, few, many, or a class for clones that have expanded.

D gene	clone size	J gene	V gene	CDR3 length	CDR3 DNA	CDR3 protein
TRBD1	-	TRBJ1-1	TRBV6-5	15	TGTGCCAGCAGTATAATACAGGGGGCCGGCACTGAAGCTTTCTTT	CASSIIQGAGTEAFF
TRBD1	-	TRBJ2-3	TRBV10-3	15	TGTGCCATCAGTGCCGCCGGGACAGGGAACCTTCTTCCGTATTTT	CAISAAGTGNLLPYF
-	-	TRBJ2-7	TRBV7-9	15	TGTGCCAGCTCCCCCCGCCGGGCGGAGAGCTACGAGCAGTACTTC	CASSPRRAESYEQYF
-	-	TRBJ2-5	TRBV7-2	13	TGTGCCAGCAGCTTAAGGGCACCAGGGACCCAGTACTTC	CASSLRAPGTQYF
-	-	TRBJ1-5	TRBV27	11	TGTGCCAGCGGTACCAATCAGCCCCAGCATTTT	CASGTNQPQHF
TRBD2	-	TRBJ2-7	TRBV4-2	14	TGTGCCAGCAGCCCGGGAGGGGGTTTGGACGAGCAGTACTTC	CASSPGGGLDEQYF
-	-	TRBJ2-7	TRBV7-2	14	TGTGCCAGCAGCTTATCAGGGGGGGGATACGAGCAGTACTTC	CASSLSGGGYEQYF
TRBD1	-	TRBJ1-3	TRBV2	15	TGTGCCAGCAAGGGATCGGGGACAGGGGGAAACACCATATATTTT	CASKGSGTGGNTIYF
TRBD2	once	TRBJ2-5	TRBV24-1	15	TGTGCCACCAGTCCAGCGGGAGGAGACCAAGAGACCCAGTACTTC	CATSPAGGDQETQYF
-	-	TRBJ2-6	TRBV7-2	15	TGTGCCAGCAGCTTAACACGCTCTGGGGCCAACGTCCTGACTTTC	CASSLTRSGANVLTF
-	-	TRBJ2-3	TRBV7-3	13	TGTGCCAGCAGCTTTGTTGTGGCAGATACGCAGTATTTT	CASSFVVADTQYF
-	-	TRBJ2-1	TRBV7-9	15	TGTGCCAGCAGCTTAGTTCTAAGTAGGGGAAATGAGCAGTTCTTC	CASSLVLSRGNEQFF
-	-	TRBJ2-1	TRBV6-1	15	TGTGCCAGCAGTGACCGGGGTGGCTCCTACAATGAGCAGTTCTTC	CASSDRGGSYNEQFF
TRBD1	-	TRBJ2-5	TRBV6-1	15	TGTGCCAGCAGTGATAGAGGACAGGGGAGGGAGACCCAGTACTTC	CASSDRGQGRETQYF
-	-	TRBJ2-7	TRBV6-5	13	TGTGCCAGCAGTATCGACGGCCCCTACGAGCAGTACTTC	CASSIDGPYEQYF
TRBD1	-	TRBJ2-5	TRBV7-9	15	TGTGCCAGCAGCTCCTGGACAGGGTTGATGGAGACCCAGTACTTC	CASSSWTGLMETQYF
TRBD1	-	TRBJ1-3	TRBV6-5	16	TGTGCCAGCAGTTACTCGTTAACAGGGGCTGGAAACACCATATATTTT	CASSYSLTGAGNTIYF
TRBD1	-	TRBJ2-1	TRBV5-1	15	TGCGCCAGCAGCTGGGGGACAGGGCTTAACAATGAGCAGTTCTTC	CASSWGTGLNNEQFF
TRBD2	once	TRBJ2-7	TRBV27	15	TGTGCCAGCAGTTTAGTGGCGGGGGGGGGCTACGAGCAGTACTTC	CASSLVAGGGYEQYF
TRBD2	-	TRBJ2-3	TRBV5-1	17	TGCGCCAGCAGCGTTGCCAGGACTAGCGGGAAGGCAGATACGCAGTATTTT	CASSVARTSGKADTQYF
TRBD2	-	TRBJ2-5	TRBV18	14	TGTGCCAGCTCACCAGGTGCGGGGGGGGAGACCCAGTACTTC	CASSPGAGGETQYF
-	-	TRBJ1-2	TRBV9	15	TGTGCCAGCAGCGGCCCTTTGGGAGCTAACTATGGCTACACCTTC	CASSGPLGANYGYTF
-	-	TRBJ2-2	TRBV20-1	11	TGCAGTGCTATCTTCGCGTCCGAGCTGTTTTTT	CSAIFASELFF
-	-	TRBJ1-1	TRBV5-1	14	TGCGCCAGCAGCTTGGAGTCGGGGGGCACTGAAGCTTTCTTT	CASSLESGGTEAFF
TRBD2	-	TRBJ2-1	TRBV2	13	TGTGCCAGCAGTGAAACGGGAGGAAATGAGCAGTTCTTC	CASSETGGNEQFF
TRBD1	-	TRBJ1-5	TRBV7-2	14	TGTGCCAGCAGCAAAGGGGGCGGTGTGGAGCCCCAGCATTTT	CASSKGGGVEPQHF
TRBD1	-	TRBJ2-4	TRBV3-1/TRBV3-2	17	TGTGCCAGCAGCCAAGAGACAGGGCGGGTCGCCAAAAACATTCAGTACTTC	CASSQETGRVAKNIQYF
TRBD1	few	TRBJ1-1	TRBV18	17	TGTGCCAGCTCACCCTTGACAGGGGGCCGTAGGAACACTGAAGCTTTCTTT	CASSPLTGGRRNTEAFF
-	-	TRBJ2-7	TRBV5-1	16	TGCGCCAGCAGCTTGGGAAGCCCAGACGGTGGCTACGAGCAGTACTTC	CASSLGSPDGGYEQYF
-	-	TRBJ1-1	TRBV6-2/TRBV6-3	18	TGTGCCAGCAGTTACATCGAGCAGACATACACCTCGCTCTTTGAAGCTTTCTTT	CASSYIEQTYTSLFEAFF
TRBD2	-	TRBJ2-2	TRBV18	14	TGTGCCAGCTCACCGGCTAGCGGCACCGGGGAGCTGTTTTTT	CASSPASGTGELFF
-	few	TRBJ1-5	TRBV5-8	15	TGTGCCAGCAGCTTGGGGGTGAGGGGAAATCAGCCCCAGCATTTT	CASSLGVRGNQPQHF
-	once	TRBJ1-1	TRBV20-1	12	TGCAGTGCTAGTCTAGAGAACACTGAAGCTTTCTTT	CSASLENTEAFF
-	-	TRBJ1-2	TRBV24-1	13	TGTGCCACCAGTGATTTGCCGGATAATGGCTACACCTTC	CATSDLPDNGYTF
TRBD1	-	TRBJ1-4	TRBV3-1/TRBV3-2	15	TGTGCCAGCAGCATAGGGACAGCGAGAAATGAAAAACTGTTTTTT	CASSIGTARNEKLFF
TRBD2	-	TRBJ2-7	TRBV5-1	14	TGCGCCAGCAGCTTGGGGGCGGGAGGTTACGAGCAGTACTTC	CASSLGAGGYEQYF
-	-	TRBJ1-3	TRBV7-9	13	TGTGCCAGCAGCTTAGGGCTCGGAAACACCATATATTTT	CASSLGLGNTIYF
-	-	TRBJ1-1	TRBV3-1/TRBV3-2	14	TGTGCCAGCAGCCAAGCGGCTGGGAACACTGAAGCTTTCTTT	CASSQAAGNTEAFF
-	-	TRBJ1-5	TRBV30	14	TGTGCCTGGAGTGTTGGCAGGACGCATCAGCCCCAGCATTTT	CAWSVGRTHQPQHF
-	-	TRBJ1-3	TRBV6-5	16	TGTGCCAGCAGTTACCAACGACTAGAGACTGGAAACACCATATATTTT	CASSYQRLETGNTIYF
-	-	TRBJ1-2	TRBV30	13	TGTGCCTGGAGTGTATCGAGGGGCTATGGCTACACCTTC	CAWSVSRGYGYTF
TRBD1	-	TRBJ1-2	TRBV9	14	TGTGCCAGCAGCGTAGGGGACAGGGAGAATGGCTACACCTTC	CASSVGDRENGYTF
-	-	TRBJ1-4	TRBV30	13	TGTGCCTGGAGTCAGAGTGACGGGGAAAAACTGTTTTTT	CAWSQSDGEKLFF
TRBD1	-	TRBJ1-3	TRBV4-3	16	TGCGCCAGCAGCCAAGGGACCCTTGGACAGGCAAACACCATATATTTT	CASSQGTLGQANTIYF
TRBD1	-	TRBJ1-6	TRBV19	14	TGTGCCAGTACTCCAACAGGGGCTAATTCACCCCTCCACTTT	CASTPTGANSPLHF
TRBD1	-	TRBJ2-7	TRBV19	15	TGTGCCAGTAGTATCCGGACAGGGGAAACCTACGAGCAGTACTTC	CASSIRTGETYEQYF
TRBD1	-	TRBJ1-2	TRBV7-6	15	TGTGCCAGCAGCCCGGGGACAGGGGGAAACTATGGCTACACCTTC	CASSPGTGGNYGYTF